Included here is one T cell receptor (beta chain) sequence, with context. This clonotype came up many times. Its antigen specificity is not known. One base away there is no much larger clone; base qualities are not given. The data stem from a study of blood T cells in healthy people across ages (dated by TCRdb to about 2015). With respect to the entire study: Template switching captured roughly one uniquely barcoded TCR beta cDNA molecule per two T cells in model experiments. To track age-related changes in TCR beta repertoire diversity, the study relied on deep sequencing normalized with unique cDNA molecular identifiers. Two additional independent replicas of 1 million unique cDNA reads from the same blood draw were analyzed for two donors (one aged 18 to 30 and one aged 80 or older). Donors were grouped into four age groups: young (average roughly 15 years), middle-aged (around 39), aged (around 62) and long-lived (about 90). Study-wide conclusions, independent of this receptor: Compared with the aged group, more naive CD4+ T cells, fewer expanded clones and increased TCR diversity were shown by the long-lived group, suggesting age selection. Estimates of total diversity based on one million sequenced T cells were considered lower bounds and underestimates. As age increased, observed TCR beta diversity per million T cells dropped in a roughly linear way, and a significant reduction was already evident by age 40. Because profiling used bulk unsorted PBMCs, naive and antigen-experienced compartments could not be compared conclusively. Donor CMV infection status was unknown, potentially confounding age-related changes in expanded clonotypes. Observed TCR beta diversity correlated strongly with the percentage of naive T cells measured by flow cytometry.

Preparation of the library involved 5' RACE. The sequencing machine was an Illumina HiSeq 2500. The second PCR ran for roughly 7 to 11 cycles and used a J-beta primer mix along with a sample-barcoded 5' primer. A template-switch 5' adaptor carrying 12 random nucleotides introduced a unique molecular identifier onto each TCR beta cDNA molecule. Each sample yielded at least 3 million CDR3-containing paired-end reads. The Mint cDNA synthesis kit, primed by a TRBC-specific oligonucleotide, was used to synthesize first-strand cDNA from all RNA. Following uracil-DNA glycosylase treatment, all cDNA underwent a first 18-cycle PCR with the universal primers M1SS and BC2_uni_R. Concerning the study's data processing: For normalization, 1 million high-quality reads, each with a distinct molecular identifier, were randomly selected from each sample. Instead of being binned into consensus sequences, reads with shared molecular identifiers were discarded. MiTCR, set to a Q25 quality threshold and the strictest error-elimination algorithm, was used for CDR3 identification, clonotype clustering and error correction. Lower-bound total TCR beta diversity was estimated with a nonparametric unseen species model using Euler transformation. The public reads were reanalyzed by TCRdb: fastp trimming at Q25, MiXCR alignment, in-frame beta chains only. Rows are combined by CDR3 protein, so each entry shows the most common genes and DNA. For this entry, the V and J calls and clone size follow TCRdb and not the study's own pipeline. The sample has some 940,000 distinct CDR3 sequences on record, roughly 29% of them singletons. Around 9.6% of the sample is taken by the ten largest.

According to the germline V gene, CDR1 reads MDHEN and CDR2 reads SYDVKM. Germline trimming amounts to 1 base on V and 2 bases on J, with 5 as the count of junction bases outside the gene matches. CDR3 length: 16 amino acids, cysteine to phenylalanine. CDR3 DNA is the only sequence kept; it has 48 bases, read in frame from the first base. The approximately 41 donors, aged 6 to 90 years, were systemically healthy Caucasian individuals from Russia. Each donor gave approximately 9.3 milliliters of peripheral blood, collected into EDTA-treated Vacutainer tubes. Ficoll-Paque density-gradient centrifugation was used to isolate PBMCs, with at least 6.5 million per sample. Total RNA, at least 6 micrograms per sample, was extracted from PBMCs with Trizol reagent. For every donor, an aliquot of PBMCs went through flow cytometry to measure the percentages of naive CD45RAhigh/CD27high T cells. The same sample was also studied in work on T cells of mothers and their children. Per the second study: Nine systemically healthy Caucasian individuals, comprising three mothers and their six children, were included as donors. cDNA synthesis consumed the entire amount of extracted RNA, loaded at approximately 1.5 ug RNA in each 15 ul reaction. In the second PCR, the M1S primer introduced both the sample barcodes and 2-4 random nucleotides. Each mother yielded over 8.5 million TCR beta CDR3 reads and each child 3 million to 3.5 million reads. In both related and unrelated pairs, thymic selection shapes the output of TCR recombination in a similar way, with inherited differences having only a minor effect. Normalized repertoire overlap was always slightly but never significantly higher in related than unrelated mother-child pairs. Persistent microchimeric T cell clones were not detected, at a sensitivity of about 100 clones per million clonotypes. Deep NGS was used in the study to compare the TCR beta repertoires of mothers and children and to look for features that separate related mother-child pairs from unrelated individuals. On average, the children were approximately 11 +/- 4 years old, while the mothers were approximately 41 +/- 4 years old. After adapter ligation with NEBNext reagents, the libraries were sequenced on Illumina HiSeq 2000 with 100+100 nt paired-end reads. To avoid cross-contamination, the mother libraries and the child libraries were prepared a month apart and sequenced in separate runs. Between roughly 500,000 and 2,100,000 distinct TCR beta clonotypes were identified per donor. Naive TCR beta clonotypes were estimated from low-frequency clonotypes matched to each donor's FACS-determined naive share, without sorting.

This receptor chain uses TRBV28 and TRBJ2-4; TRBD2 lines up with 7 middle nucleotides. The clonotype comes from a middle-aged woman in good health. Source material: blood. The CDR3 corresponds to CASSLYGGSTKNIQYF. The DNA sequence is TGTGCCAGCAGTTTATACGGGGGGTCGACCAAAAACATTCAGTACTTC. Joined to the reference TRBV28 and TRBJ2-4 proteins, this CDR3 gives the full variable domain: DVKVTQSSRYLVKRTGEKVFLECVQDMDHENMFWYRQDPGLGLRLIYFSYDVKMKEKGDIPEGYSVSREKKERFSLILESASTNQTSMYLCASSLYGGSTKNIQYFGAGTRLSVL.